A selection of T cell receptor beta chains follows, all from one sample in a study of graft-versus-host responses after intestinal transplantation. Only in-frame clones appear in the TCRdb table, and some are missing; sequencing was by immunoSEQ multiplex PCR. Among tens of thousands of clones listed, 85% to 95% were seen once. The antigens for these receptors are not known. The sample here was unstimulated CD8+ T cells sorted from spleen or lymph node cells, taken before intestinal transplant. The source of these receptors is a human donor who received an intestinal transplant. The conserved cysteine and the conserved F or W are not part of the CDR3 here. The D gene is left open where the match is weak.

D gene: TRBD2; J gene: TRBJ2-3; V gene: TRBV9; CDR3 protein: ASSVAPSGRFADTQY
D gene: TRBD1; J gene: TRBJ2-5; V gene: TRBV5-5; CDR3 protein: ASSDTGTEETQY
D gene: TRBD1; J gene: TRBJ1-5; V gene: TRBV19; CDR3 protein: ASSIEWTGVASNQPQH
D gene: NA; J gene: TRBJ2-1; V gene: TRBV9; CDR3 protein: ASSPDNYNEQF
D gene: TRBD1; J gene: TRBJ1-1; V gene: TRBV9; CDR3 protein: ASSATGGVTEAF
D gene: TRBD2; J gene: TRBJ2-2; V gene: TRBV5-5; CDR3 protein: ASSPTMTSGGRTGELF
D gene: NA; J gene: TRBJ1-2; V gene: TRBV19; CDR3 protein: ASSHSTGLDGYT
D gene: TRBD2; J gene: TRBJ2-7; V gene: TRBV15; CDR3 protein: ATRLAGNYEQY
D gene: NA; J gene: TRBJ1-3; V gene: TRBV19; CDR3 protein: ASSIDKFSGNTIY
D gene: TRBD1; J gene: TRBJ1-5; V gene: TRBV10-3; CDR3 protein: AIRWESLGGANQPQH
D gene: NA; J gene: TRBJ2-5; V gene: TRBV21-1; CDR3 protein: ARAPIAGQETQY
D gene: TRBD1; J gene: TRBJ2-7; V gene: TRBV7-9; CDR3 protein: ASSPPGQAYEQY
D gene: NA; J gene: TRBJ2-7; V gene: TRBV6-1; CDR3 protein: ASSVRTDSYEQY
D gene: TRBD1; J gene: TRBJ2-5; V gene: TRBV6-6; CDR3 protein: ASSSTGGVQETQY
D gene: NA; J gene: TRBJ2-4; V gene: TRBV28; CDR3 protein: ASSLGETQY
D gene: NA; J gene: TRBJ2-5; V gene: TRBV5-5; CDR3 protein: ASSLVWREVQDETQY
D gene: TRBD1; J gene: TRBJ2-1; V gene: TRBV29-1; CDR3 protein: SVEDPSGQLYNEQF
D gene: TRBD2; J gene: TRBJ2-1; V gene: TRBV28; CDR3 protein: ASSLRLAGDEQF
D gene: TRBD2; J gene: TRBJ2-1; V gene: TRBV2; CDR3 protein: ASSEMGTSGGAYNEQF
D gene: NA; J gene: TRBJ1-2; V gene: TRBV7-9; CDR3 protein: ASTQGGDGYT
D gene: TRBD1; J gene: TRBJ2-7; V gene: TRBV5-5; CDR3 protein: ASSLGDRDPYEQY
D gene: NA; J gene: TRBJ2-7; V gene: TRBV27; CDR3 protein: ASSLDSSYEQY
D gene: NA; J gene: TRBJ2-7; V gene: TRBV11-2; CDR3 protein: ASSPTGFLDYEQY
D gene: NA; J gene: TRBJ2-5; V gene: TRBV27; CDR3 protein: ASSSAGETQY
D gene: NA; J gene: TRBJ2-4; V gene: TRBV5-6; CDR3 protein: ASSLWGAKNIQY
D gene: NA; J gene: TRBJ2-1; V gene: TRBV4-1; CDR3 protein: ASSQETPRTATYNEQF
D gene: NA; J gene: TRBJ1-2; V gene: TRBV6-1; CDR3 protein: ASSDHGNYGYT
D gene: TRBD2; J gene: TRBJ2-2; V gene: TRBV7-9; CDR3 protein: ASSQLAGEFTGELF
D gene: NA; J gene: TRBJ2-7; V gene: TRBV11-1; CDR3 protein: ASSSAGEYEQY
D gene: NA; J gene: TRBJ1-2; V gene: TRBV29-1; CDR3 protein: SVGLGLEYGYT
D gene: TRBD2; J gene: TRBJ2-5; V gene: TRBV6-5; CDR3 protein: ASSRGTRQETQY
D gene: TRBD2; J gene: TRBJ2-3; V gene: TRBV9; CDR3 protein: ASSSSGSTDTQY
D gene: NA; J gene: TRBJ1-1; V gene: TRBV9; CDR3 protein: ASSAEGTTEAF
D gene: NA; J gene: TRBJ1-6; V gene: TRBV2; CDR3 protein: ASSEARVSYNSPLH
D gene: NA; J gene: TRBJ2-5; V gene: TRBV27; CDR3 protein: ARKGETQY
D gene: NA; J gene: TRBJ2-3; V gene: TRBV5-5; CDR3 protein: ASSLASYSTDTQY
D gene: NA; J gene: TRBJ1-3; V gene: TRBV2; CDR3 protein: ASSRDSGNTIY
D gene: TRBD2; J gene: TRBJ2-2; V gene: TRBV6-5; CDR3 protein: ASSYSGTSAGELF
D gene: NA; J gene: TRBJ1-4; V gene: TRBV28; CDR3 protein: ASRLTTPTNEKLF
D gene: NA; J gene: TRBJ2-4; V gene: TRBV5-1; CDR3 protein: ASSVGRTLAKNIQY
D gene: NA; J gene: TRBJ1-2; V gene: TRBV7-6; CDR3 protein: ASSLESANYGYT
D gene: NA; J gene: TRBJ2-7; V gene: TRBV27; CDR3 protein: ASSLVGGSQGEQY
D gene: NA; J gene: TRBJ1-2; V gene: TRBV6-5; CDR3 protein: ASSYQVWNGYT
D gene: TRBD2; J gene: TRBJ2-7; V gene: TRBV5-6; CDR3 protein: ASSLWGRAQNEQY
D gene: NA; J gene: TRBJ2-7; V gene: TRBV27; CDR3 protein: ASSGSYEQY
D gene: TRBD1; J gene: TRBJ1-2; V gene: TRBV29-1; CDR3 protein: SVENTQGEPVYGYT
D gene: TRBD2; J gene: TRBJ2-3; V gene: TRBV19; CDR3 protein: ASSFGGGPDTQY
D gene: NA; J gene: TRBJ2-7; V gene: TRBV11-2; CDR3 protein: ASSLDFGVGQY
D gene: NA; J gene: TRBJ1-1; V gene: TRBV27; CDR3 protein: ASSKVGQNTEAF
D gene: TRBD1; J gene: TRBJ2-3; V gene: TRBV6-5; CDR3 protein: ASSKGQSTDTQY